A single sample gave rise to the 8 T cell receptor beta chains below, sequenced in a study of blood T cells in healthy people across ages. Alongside a J-beta primer mix, a sample-barcoded 5' primer served in a second PCR lasting roughly 7 to 11 cycles. TCRdb reprocessed the 5' RACE reads with MiXCR, giving one entry per CDR3 protein. The sample records under 1,100,000 distinct CDR3 sequences, approximately 26% being singletons. These data are also associated with another study on T cells of mothers and their children.

Sequenced: blood. The receptors were gathered from a girl aged 2 to 9 in good health.

The V call is TRBV12-3 or TRBV12-4, the J call TRBJ1-1; D unresolved. Trimming stripped 3 bases from V and 1 base from J, with 12 bases between. The CDR3 covers 15 residues. CDR3 in DNA: TGTGCCAGCAGTTTCCCCACGGACGGGAACACTGAAGCTTTCTTT. Translated, it gives CASSFPTDGNTEAFF.

This rearrangement joins TRBV20-1 to TRBJ2-5, with 9 bases aligning to TRBD1. V lost 3 bases, J lost 4 bases, and 6 bases stayed unmatched. This CDR3 has 14 residues. Germline lookup yields CDR1 DFQATT and CDR2 SNEGSKA (reference sequence). The chain's CDR3 is CSARKGQGIETQYF. As DNA, the CDR3 is TGCAGTGCTAGGAAAGGACAGGGGATAGAGACCCAGTACTTC.

The chain is built from TRBV29-1 and TRBJ2-5, with D maybe TRBD2 (5 bases). The germline V and J ends were trimmed by 6 bases and 7 bases, with 9 bases remaining between them. The length of the CDR3 is 10 residues. Germline CDR1 is SQVTM and CDR2 is ANQGSEA. The CDR3 DNA follows: TGCAGCGTGTGGGAGTCGACCCAGTACTTC. Translating it yields CSVWESTQYF.

A few counts support this clonotype. One junction end does not reproduce the germline sequence, and a read error may be involved. J is TRBJ2-5 and V is TRBV6-5, with D hard to call. This CDR3 has 12 amino acids. Per germline, CDR1 MNHEY and CDR2 SVGAGI. The CDR3 spells CVSSWAGETQYF. DNA of the CDR3: TGTGTCAGCAGTTGGGCAGGAGAGACCCAGTACTTC.

A remark on this clonotype: One end of the junction does not line up with germline, which may come from a read error. The rearrangement joins TRBV7-3 to TRBJ2-2, with 7 nucleotides matching TRBD1. In germline, CDR1 is SGHTA, CDR2 FQGTGA. The CDR3 spans 17 residues. In DNA form, the CDR3 reads TGTGCCAGCAGCTTAACGGGGAACAGGGGATACACCGAGGAGCTGTTTTTT. Amino acid sequence: CASSLTGNRGYTEELFF.

As regards this clonotype: Relative to the germline gene, one junction end is altered; a read error may explain this. The chain couples TRBV5-5 to TRBJ2-1; perhaps TRBD2 as D (5 bases). The CDR3 covers 15 residues. The V gene's germline CDR1 is SGHKS and CDR2 YYEKEE (reference sequence). The CDR3 region is CASSIDYTIYNQQFF. In DNA, the CDR3 is TGTGCCAGCAGCATCGACTACACTATATACAATCAGCAGTTCTTC.

This clonotype was observed a few times. This chain joins TRBV4-1 and TRBJ1-4; 10 bases fit TRBD1. Losses at the gene ends were 1 base for V and 5 bases for J; bases not matched to a gene: 10. This CDR3 is 18 amino acids long. In germline, CDR1 is MGHRA, CDR2 YSYEKL. CDR3 sequence (DNA): TGCGCCAGCAGCCAAGGGACAGGGGGATGGATGTTCAATGAAAAACTGTTTTTT. This codes for CASSQGTGGWMFNEKLFF.

The chain combines TRBV27 with TRBJ2-5; 7 bases match TRBD2. Germline lookup yields CDR1 MNHEY and CDR2 SMNVEV (reference sequence). This CDR3 contains 12 residues. V dropped 5 bases and J dropped 9; count of bases not matched to a gene: 6. In nucleotides, the CDR3 is TGTGCCAGCAGTCTTAGCGGGCGGGCCCAGTACTTC. Translated: CASSLSGRAQYF.